The present T cell receptor (beta chain) was sequenced within a study of metastatic and nonmetastatic thyroid tumors. About the research overall: Where malignant and benign thyroid patients were concerned, repertoires were compared across blood and tumor or nodule tissue. Study-level results: Benign nodules reportedly had significantly lower TCR beta diversity than malignant thyroid tumors in blood and tumor.

No patient received treatment before thyroid surgery. With V trimmed by 6 bases and J by 7 bases, 10 bases remained unmatched. This CDR3 comprises 13 residues. Germline values: CDR1 DFQATT, CDR2 SNEGSKA (reference sequence). This clone was found many times. The antigen remains undetermined. Per the original data handling: CDR3 was compared across clinicopathological groups, and the resulting differences were used to build a distant-metastasis classifier for papillary thyroid cancer. Using MiXCR, TCRdb re-called clones from the PCR reads. These V and J calls rely on TCRdb rather than the paper's analysis. The repertoire has roughly 30,000 clones, approximately 19% of them found once; the top ten carry approximately 7%.

This rearrangement joins TRBV20-1 to TRBJ1-1; 8 bases match TRBD1. Sequencing was done on a sample of blood. The sequence was obtained from a female donor with papillary thyroid cancer or a benign thyroid nodule (not recorded which). Some clones in this sample may be carry-over from other donors' samples. Written as DNA, the CDR3 is TGCAGTGCGCCTTCTCAGGGGGCGGGTGAAGCTTTCTTT. It yields the protein CSAPSQGAGEAFF.